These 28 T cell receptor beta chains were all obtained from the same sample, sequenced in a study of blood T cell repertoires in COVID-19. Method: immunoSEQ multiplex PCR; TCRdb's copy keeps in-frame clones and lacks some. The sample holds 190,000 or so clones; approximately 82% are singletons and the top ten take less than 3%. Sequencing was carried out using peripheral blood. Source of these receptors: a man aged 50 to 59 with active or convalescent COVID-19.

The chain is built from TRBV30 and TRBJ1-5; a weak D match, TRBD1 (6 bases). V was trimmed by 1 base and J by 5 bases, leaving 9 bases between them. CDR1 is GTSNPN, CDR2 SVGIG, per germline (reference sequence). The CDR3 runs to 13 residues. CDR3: CAWSEQGYQPQHF. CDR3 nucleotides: TGTGCCTGGAGTGAACAGGGATATCAGCCCCAGCATTTT. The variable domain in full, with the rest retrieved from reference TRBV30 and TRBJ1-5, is SQTIHQWPATLVQPVGSPLSLECTVEGTSNPNLYWYRQAAGRGLQLLFYSVGIGQISSEVPQNLSASRPQDRQFILSSKKLLLSDSGFYLCAWSEQGYQPQHFGDGTRLSIL.

CDR3 residues: CASSIRDSYTF. CDR3 DNA: TGTGCCAGCAGTATCCGGGACAGCTACACCTTC. The rearrangement uses TRBV6-5 and TRBJ1-2, with a possible D match to TRBD1 (6 bases). The CDR3 runs to 11 residues. CDR1 and CDR2 (germline): MNHEY, SVGAGI. V was pared by 5 bases and J by 9 bases, with 10 bases between.

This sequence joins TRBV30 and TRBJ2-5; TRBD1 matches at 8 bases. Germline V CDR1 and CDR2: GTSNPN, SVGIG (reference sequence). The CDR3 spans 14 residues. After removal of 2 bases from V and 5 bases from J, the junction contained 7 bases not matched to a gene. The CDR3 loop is CAWSQNRGWETQYF. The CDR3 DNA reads TGTGCCTGGAGTCAAAACAGGGGGTGGGAGACCCAGTACTTC.

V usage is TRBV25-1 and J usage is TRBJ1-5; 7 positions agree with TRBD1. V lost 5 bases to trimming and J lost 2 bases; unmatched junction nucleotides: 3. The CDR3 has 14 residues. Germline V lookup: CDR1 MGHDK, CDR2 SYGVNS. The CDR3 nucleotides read TGTGCCAGCAGTAACACAGGGGGCAATCAGCCCCAGCATTTT. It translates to CASSNTGGNQPQHF. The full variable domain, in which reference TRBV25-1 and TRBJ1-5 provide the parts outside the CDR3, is EADIYQTPRYLVIGTGKKITLECSQTMGHDKMYWYQQDPGMELHLIHYSYGVNSTEKGDLSSESTVSRIRTEHFPLTLESARPSHTSQYLCASSNTGGNQPQHFGDGTRLSIL.

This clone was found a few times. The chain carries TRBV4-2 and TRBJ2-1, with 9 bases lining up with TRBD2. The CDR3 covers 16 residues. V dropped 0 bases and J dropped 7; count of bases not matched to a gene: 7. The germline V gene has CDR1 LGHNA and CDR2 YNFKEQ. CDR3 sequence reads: CASSQDSGSARNEQFF. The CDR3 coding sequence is TGTGCCAGCAGCCAAGATAGCGGGAGCGCCAGGAATGAGCAGTTCTTC.

Written as DNA, the CDR3 is TGTGCCAGCAGGGTGGCAGACAATCAGCCCCAGCATTTT. Translation gives CASRVADNQPQHF. This chain joins TRBV12-3 or TRBV12-4 and TRBJ1-5; D remains ambiguous. The CDR3 extends over 13 amino acids. The ends were cut back, 6 bases at V and 3 bases at J, with 9 bases in the middle.

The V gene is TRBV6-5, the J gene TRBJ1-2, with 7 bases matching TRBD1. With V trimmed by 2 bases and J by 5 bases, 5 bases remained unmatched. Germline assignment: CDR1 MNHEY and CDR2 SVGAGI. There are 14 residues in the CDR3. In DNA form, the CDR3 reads TGTGCCAGCAGTTACAGGGTGGGACAGTATGGCTACACCTTC. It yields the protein CASSYRVGQYGYTF.

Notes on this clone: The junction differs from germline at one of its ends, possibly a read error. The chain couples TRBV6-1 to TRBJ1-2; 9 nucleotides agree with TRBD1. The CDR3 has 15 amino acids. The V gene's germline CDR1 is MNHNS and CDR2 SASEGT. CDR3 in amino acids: CASSEALQGAYGYTF. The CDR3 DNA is TGTGCCAGCAGCGAAGCCCTACAGGGGGCGTATGGCTACACCTTC.

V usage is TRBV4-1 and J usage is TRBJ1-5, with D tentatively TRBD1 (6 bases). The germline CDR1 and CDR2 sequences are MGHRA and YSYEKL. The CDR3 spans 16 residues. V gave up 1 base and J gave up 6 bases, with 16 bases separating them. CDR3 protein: CASSQAGRGGLQPQHF. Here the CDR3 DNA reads TGCGCCAGCAGCCAAGCCGGGCGGGGGGGCCTTCAGCCCCAGCATTTT.

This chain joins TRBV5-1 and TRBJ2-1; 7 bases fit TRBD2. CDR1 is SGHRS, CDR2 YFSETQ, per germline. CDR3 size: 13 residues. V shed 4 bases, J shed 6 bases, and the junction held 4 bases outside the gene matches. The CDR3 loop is CASSGGLLNEQFF. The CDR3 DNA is TGCGCCAGCAGCGGGGGACTACTCAATGAGCAGTTCTTC.

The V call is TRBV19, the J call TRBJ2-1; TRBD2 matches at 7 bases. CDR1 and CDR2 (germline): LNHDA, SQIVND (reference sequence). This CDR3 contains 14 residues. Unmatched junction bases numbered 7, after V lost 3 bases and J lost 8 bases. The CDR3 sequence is CASSMGTTIHEQFF. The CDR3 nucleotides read TGTGCCAGTAGTATGGGGACTACCATCCATGAGCAGTTCTTC.

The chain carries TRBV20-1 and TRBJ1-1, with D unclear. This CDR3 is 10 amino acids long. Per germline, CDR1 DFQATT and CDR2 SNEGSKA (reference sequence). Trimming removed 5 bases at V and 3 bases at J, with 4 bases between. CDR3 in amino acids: CSALDTEAFF. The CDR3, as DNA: TGCAGTGCTCTAGACACTGAAGCTTTCTTT.

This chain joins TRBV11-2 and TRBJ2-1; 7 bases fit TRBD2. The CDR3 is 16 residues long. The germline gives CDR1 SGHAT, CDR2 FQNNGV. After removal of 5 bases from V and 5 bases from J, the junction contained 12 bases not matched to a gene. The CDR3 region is CASSRTWAGADNEQFF. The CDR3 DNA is TGTGCCAGCAGCCGGACTTGGGCGGGAGCCGACAATGAGCAGTTCTTC.

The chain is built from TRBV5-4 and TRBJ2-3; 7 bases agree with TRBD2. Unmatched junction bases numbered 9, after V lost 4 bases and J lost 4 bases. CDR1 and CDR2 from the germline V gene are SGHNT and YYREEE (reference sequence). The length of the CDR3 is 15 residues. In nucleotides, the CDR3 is TGTGCCAGCAGCCCTGACGGGGGGAGGTCAGATACGCAGTATTTT. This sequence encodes CASSPDGGRSDTQYF.

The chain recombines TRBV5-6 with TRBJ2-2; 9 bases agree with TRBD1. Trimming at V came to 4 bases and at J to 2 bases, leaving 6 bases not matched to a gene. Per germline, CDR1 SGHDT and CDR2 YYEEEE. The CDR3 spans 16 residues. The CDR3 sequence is CASSREGQGNTGELFF. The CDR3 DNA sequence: TGTGCCAGCAGCCGAGAGGGACAGGGAAACACCGGGGAGCTGTTTTTT. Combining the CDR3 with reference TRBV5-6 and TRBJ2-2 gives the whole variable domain DAGVTQSPTHLIKTRGQQVTLRCSPKSGHDTVSWYQQALGQGPQFIFQYYEEEERQRGNFPDRFSGHQFPNYSSELNVNALLLGDSALYLCASSREGQGNTGELFFGEGSRLTVL.

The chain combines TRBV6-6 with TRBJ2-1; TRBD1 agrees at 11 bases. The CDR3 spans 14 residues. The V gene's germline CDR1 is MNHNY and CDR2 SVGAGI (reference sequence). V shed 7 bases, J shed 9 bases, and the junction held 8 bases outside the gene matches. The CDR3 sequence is CASILDRGPSEQFF. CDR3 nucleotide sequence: TGTGCCAGCATATTGGACAGGGGGCCCAGTGAGCAGTTCTTC.

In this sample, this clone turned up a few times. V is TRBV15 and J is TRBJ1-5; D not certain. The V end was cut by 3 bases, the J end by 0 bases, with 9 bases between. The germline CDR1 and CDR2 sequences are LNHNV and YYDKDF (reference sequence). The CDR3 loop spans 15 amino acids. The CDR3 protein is CATSREPYSNQPQHF. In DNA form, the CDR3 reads TGTGCCACCAGCAGGGAGCCCTATAGCAATCAGCCCCAGCATTTT.

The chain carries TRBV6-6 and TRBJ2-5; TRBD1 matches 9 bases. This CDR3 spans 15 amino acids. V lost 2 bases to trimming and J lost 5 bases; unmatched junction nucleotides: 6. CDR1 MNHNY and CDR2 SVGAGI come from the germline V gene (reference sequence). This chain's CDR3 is CASSYGGTGSETQYF. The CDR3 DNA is TGTGCCAGCAGTTACGGGGGGACAGGGTCGGAGACCCAGTACTTC.

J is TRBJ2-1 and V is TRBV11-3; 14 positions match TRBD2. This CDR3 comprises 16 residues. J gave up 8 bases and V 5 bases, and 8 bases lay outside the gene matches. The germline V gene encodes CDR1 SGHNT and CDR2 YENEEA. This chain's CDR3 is CASSTGTSGSRYEQFF. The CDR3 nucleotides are TGTGCCAGCAGCACCGGGACTAGCGGGAGTAGATATGAGCAGTTCTTC.

The CDR3 reads CASSFTPGGYTF. In nucleotides, the CDR3 is TGTGCCAGCAGTTTCACGCCGGGAGGCTACACCTTC. V gene TRBV12-3 or TRBV12-4 combines with J gene TRBJ1-2; no clear D gene. This CDR3 comprises 12 residues. Trimming removed 3 bases from V and 8 bases from J, with 10 bases in between.

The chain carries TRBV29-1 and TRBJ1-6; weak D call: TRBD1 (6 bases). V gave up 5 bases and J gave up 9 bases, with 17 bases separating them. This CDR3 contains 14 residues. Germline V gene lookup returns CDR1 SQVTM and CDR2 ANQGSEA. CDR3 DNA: TGCAGCGTTTCGCTTGAGGGGGAGGGTTCACCCCTCCACTTT. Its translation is CSVSLEGEGSPLHF.

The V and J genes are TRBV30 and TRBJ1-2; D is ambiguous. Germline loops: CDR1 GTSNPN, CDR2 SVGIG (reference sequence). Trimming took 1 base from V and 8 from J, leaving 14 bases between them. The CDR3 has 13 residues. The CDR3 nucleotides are TGTGCCTGGAGTGGATACCGGGATGGAGGCTACACCTTC. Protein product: CAWSGYRDGGYTF.

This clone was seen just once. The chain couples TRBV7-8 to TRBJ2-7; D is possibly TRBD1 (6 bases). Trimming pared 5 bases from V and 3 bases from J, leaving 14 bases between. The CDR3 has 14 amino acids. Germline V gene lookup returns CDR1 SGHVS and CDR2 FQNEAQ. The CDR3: CASSVIQGFYEQYF. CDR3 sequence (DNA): TGTGCCAGCAGCGTAATACAGGGCTTCTACGAGCAGTACTTC. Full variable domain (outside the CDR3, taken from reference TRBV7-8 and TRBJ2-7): GAGVSQSPRYKVAKRGQDVALRCDPISGHVSLFWYQQALGQGPEFLTYFQNEAQLDKSGLPSDRFFAERPEGSVSTLKIQRTQQEDSAVYLCASSVIQGFYEQYFGPGTRLTVT.

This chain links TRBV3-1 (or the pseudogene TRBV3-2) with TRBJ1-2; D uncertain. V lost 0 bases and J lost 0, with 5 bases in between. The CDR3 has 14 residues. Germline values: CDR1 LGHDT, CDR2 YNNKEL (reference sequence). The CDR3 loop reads CASSQDSSNYGYTF. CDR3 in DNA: TGTGCCAGCAGCCAAGATTCGTCTAACTATGGCTACACCTTC.

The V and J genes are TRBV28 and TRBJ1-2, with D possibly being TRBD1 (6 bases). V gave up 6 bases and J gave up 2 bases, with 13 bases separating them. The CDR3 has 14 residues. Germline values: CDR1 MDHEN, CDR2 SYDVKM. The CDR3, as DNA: TGTGCCAGCAGCCCGGGCAGGGGAAACTATGGCTACACCTTC. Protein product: CASSPGRGNYGYTF.

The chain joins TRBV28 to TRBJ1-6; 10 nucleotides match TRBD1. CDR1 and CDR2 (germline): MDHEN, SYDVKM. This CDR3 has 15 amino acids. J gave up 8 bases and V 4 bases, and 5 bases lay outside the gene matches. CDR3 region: CASSSHGTGDSPLHF. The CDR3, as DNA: TGTGCCAGCAGTTCGCACGGGACAGGGGATTCACCCCTCCACTTT.

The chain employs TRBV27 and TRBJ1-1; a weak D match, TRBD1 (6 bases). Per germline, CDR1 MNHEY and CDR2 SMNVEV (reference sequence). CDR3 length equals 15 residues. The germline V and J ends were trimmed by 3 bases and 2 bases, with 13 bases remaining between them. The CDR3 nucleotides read TGTGCCAGCAGTTTTACCGGACAGCTAAACACTGAAGCTTTCTTT. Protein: CASSFTGQLNTEAFF.

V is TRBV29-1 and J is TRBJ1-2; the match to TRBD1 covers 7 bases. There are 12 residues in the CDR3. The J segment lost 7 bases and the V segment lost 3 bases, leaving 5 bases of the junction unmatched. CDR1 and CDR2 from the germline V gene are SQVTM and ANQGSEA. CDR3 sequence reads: CSVEERQGGYTF. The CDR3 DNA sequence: TGCAGCGTTGAGGAGCGACAGGGTGGCTACACCTTC. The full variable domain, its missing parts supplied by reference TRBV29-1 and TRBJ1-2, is SAVISQKPSRDICQRGTSLTIQCQVDSQVTMMFWYRQQPGQSLTLIATANQGSEATYESGFVIDKFPISRPNLTFSTLTVSNMSPEDSSIYLCSVEERQGGYTFGSGTRLTVV.